Listed below are T cell receptor beta chains from one sample, sequenced in a study of blood T cell repertoires in COVID-19. TCRdb keeps only in-frame clones here, not all; method: immunoSEQ multiplex PCR. The sample records roughly 290,000 clones, around four fifths being singletons. The specimen was peripheral blood. Source of these receptors: a woman aged 45 to 65 with active or convalescent COVID-19. The CDR3 runs from the conserved cysteine through the conserved F or W. The order of the fields is clone size, D gene, J gene, V gene, CDR3 protein, CDR3 DNA. A D gene is named only where the DNA matches it firmly. Size values are once, few and many counts, or a class for expanded clones, and some rows have none.

NA TRBD1 TRBJ2-7 TRBV9 CASSVADRGYEQYF TGTGCCAGCAGCGTTGCGGACAGGGGGTACGAGCAGTACTTC
few NA TRBJ2-7 TRBV6-2/TRBV6-3 CASSYGTFLFYEQYF TGTGCCAGCAGTTACGGTACATTCTTGTTTTACGAGCAGTACTTC
NA TRBD1 TRBJ1-1 TRBV30 CAWNRGVGQAFF TGTGCCTGGAACAGGGGGGTCGGTCAAGCTTTCTTT
NA NA TRBJ2-1 TRBV5-6 CASRFVTERADNEQFF TGTGCCAGCAGATTCGTCACGGAGCGGGCAGACAATGAGCAGTTCTTC
NA NA TRBJ2-2 TRBV4-2 CASSQERRNTGELFF TGTGCCAGCAGCCAAGAGAGGCGTAACACCGGGGAGCTGTTTTTT
NA TRBD2 TRBJ2-1 TRBV7-8 CASSLARGGSRREPSYNEQFF TGTGCCAGCAGCTTAGCGCGAGGAGGGTCTCGGCGGGAGCCCTCCTACAATGAGCAGTTCTTC
NA NA TRBJ2-3 TRBV7-9 CASREGRFFTDTQYF TGTGCCAGCAGGGAGGGTAGATTTTTCACAGATACGCAGTATTTT
once NA TRBJ2-2 TRBV5-1 CASSRSRGLPNTGELFF TGCGCCAGCAGCCGCTCCCGAGGACTTCCCAACACCGGGGAGCTGTTTTTT
NA TRBD1 TRBJ1-1 TRBV7-2 CASRYQTGGNTEAFF TGTGCCAGCAGGTACCAGACAGGGGGCAACACTGAAGCTTTCTTT
NA NA TRBJ2-1 TRBV7-9 CASSSSDNEQFF TGTGCCAGCAGCTCCTCAGACAATGAGCAGTTCTTC
NA TRBD1 TRBJ1-1 TRBV5-1 CASSQGQVLNTEAFF TGCGCCAGCAGCCAGGGACAGGTTTTGAACACTGAAGCTTTCTTT
NA TRBD2 TRBJ2-1 TRBV7-8 CASSPGTNRGYEQFF TGTGCCAGCAGCCCAGGGACTAACCGAGGCTATGAGCAGTTCTTC
few NA TRBJ1-1 TRBV2 CASERRGNTEAFF TGTGCCAGTGAAAGGCGGGGGAACACTGAAGCTTTCTTT
few NA TRBJ1-2 TRBV3-1/TRBV3-2 CASGTTGNYGYTF TGTGCCAGCGGTACAACAGGGAACTATGGCTACACCTTC
NA TRBD2 TRBJ2-3 TRBV4-1 CASSHPGLAGRGFTDTQYF TGCGCCAGCAGCCACCCGGGACTAGCGGGGAGGGGCTTCACAGATACGCAGTATTTT
NA TRBD1 TRBJ1-5 TRBV28 CASSFLVGTGDNQPQHF TGTGCCAGCAGTTTCCTCGTGGGGACAGGGGACAATCAGCCCCAGCATTTT
NA TRBD1 TRBJ1-2 TRBV19 CASTVMPRQGAYGYTF TGTGCCAGTACCGTGATGCCTCGACAGGGTGCCTATGGCTACACCTTC
NA TRBD2 TRBJ2-7 TRBV2 CASKAGGPLSDEQYF TGTGCCAGCAAAGCGGGAGGGCCCTTGTCGGATGAGCAGTACTTC
NA NA TRBJ1-5 TRBV3-1/TRBV3-2 CASSSGGSRGQPQHF TGTGCCAGCAGCTCTGGTGGCTCCAGGGGTCAGCCCCAGCATTTT
NA NA TRBJ1-3 TRBV28 CASSLGGSSGNTIYF TGTGCCAGCAGTTTAGGGGGGAGCTCTGGAAACACCATATATTTT
once NA TRBJ2-1 TRBV6-1 CASSELRSSYNEQFF TGTGCCAGCAGTGAACTCCGGAGCTCCTACAATGAGCAGTTCTTC
few TRBD1 TRBJ1-5 TRBV19 CASSIDRGNQPQHF TGTGCCAGTAGTATAGACAGGGGGAATCAGCCCCAGCATTTT
NA NA TRBJ1-2 TRBV29-1 CSVGSAQGAVAPKF TGCAGCGTTGGCAGCGCCCAAGGGGCTGTGGCTCCAAAGTTC
NA TRBD2 TRBJ2-2 TRBV7-6 CASSFTGLAGVLNTGELFF TGTGCCAGCAGCTTTACGGGACTAGCGGGAGTGTTGAACACCGGGGAGCTGTTTTTT
NA TRBD1 TRBJ2-1 TRBV7-3 CASSTDRGNYNEQFF TGTGCCAGCAGCACGGACAGGGGCAATTACAATGAGCAGTTCTTC
NA TRBD2 TRBJ2-4 TRBV13 CASSSGLAGGEVKNIQYF TGTGCCAGCAGCTCGGGACTAGCGGGAGGGGAGGTCAAAAACATTCAGTACTTC